The text below deals with one TCR beta chain. Described time point: patch test 3, about 24 weeks after DPC sensitization. Treatment given: therapeutic diphenylcyclopropenone sensitization with weekly scalp DPC. The sample comes from a study of human T cells and chemical hapten exposure. CDR1 and CDR2 (germline): DFQATT, SNEGSKA (reference sequence). V was shortened by 2 bases and J by 4 bases, with 15 bases between the two germline ends. The CDR3 is 14 residues long. A single record per CDR3 protein comes from TCRdb applying MiXCR to the RACE reads. The sample holds around 85,000 distinct CDR3 sequences, over 10% seen once.

The chain couples TRBV20-1 to TRBJ2-7, with no clear D. The sequence was obtained from a woman aged 45-65 years with alopecia areata. Some clones in this sample may be carry-over from other donors' samples. The material sequenced was whole blood, taken in connection with sensitization to the hapten diphenylcyclopropenone (DPC). The CDR3 protein is CSARPPGRNYEQYF. For the CDR3, the DNA is TGCAGTGCTAGACCACCGGGCCGAAATTACGAGCAGTACTTC.